The next 10 T cell receptor beta chains were all read from a single sample in a study of blood T cell repertoires in COVID-19. The assay was immunoSEQ multiplex PCR, and TCRdb's table has in-frame clones only and misses some. The profile shows around 200,000 clones, 70% to 90% of them singletons. The material sequenced was peripheral blood. These receptors came from a human donor with active or convalescent COVID-19. The donor label of this sample is uncertain.

The chain employs TRBV18 and TRBJ2-7; D gene unclear. The V end was cut by 3 bases, the J end by 2 bases, with 8 bases between. The CDR3 loop spans 13 amino acids. Germline V gene data show CDR1 as KGHSH and CDR2 as LQKENI. The CDR3 protein is CASSPAVAYEQYF. CDR3 nucleotide sequence: TGTGCCAGCTCACCGGCGGTGGCCTACGAGCAGTACTTC.

The chain carries TRBV27 and TRBJ1-1; TRBD1 agrees at 8 bases. The CDR3 totals 14 residues. The germline V gene encodes CDR1 MNHEY and CDR2 SMNVEV (reference sequence). V dropped 6 bases and J dropped 0; count of bases not matched to a gene: 3. The DNA of the CDR3 is TGTGCCAGCAGGGACAGGGCTTTGAACACTGAAGCTTTCTTT. Translated: CASRDRALNTEAFF.

CDR3 sequence reads: CASSAGTGYGYTF. For the CDR3, the DNA is TGTGCCAGTAGTGCCGGGACAGGGTATGGCTACACCTTC. The genes are TRBV19 and TRBJ1-2; 9 bases are shared with TRBD1. The germline V gene encodes CDR1 LNHDA and CDR2 SQIVND (reference sequence). Germline trimming cut 5 bases from V and 5 bases from J; bases unmatched to any gene: 3. The CDR3 runs to 13 residues.

V is TRBV6-6 and J is TRBJ1-2; D may be TRBD1 (6 bases). The germline V and J ends were trimmed by 7 bases and 1 base, with 19 bases remaining between them. Germline V gives CDR1 MNHNY, CDR2 SVGAGI (reference sequence). CDR3 length: 16 amino acids. The CDR3 DNA is TGTGCCAGCACCTACACAGGGACTACGGGTAACTATGGCTACACCTTC. Translating gives CASTYTGTTGNYGYTF.

The chain couples TRBV7-3 to TRBJ1-1; 7 bases map to TRBD1. CDR3 length: 13 residues. The trim removed 5 bases at V and 3 bases at J, leaving 3 bases unmatched. The germline gives CDR1 SGHTA, CDR2 FQGTGA. The DNA of the CDR3 is TGTGCCAGCAGCCCAGGGACAGACACTGAAGCTTTCTTT. This codes for CASSPGTDTEAFF.

The rearrangement uses TRBV5-1 and TRBJ2-3; 10 nucleotides agree with TRBD2. The V gene end was trimmed by 1 base and the J gene end by 7 bases; junction bases not matched to a gene: 9. CDR1 is SGHRS and CDR2 is YFSETQ in the germline V gene. The CDR3 has 16 residues. The chain's CDR3 is CASSLPPSGSTNTQYF. CDR3 DNA sequence: TGCGCCAGCAGCTTGCCTCCTAGCGGGAGTACGAATACGCAGTATTTT.

The chain employs TRBV5-1 and TRBJ2-1; 10 nucleotides agree with TRBD2. Germline assignment: CDR1 SGHRS and CDR2 YFSETQ. CDR3 size: 15 residues. J lost 6 bases, V lost 0 bases, and 3 bases had no gene match. Here the CDR3 DNA reads TGCGCCAGCAGCTTGGCGGCTAGCGGGAGCAATGAGCAGTTCTTC. This codes for CASSLAASGSNEQFF.

The chain carries TRBV9 and TRBJ1-2; D unresolved. Germline lookup yields CDR1 SGDLS and CDR2 YYNGEE. Trimming took 6 bases from V and 0 from J, leaving 12 bases between them. The CDR3 runs to 14 residues. The CDR3 DNA follows: TGTGCCAGCACACGATCCCAGTCTAACTATGGCTACACCTTC. As protein: CASTRSQSNYGYTF.

The chain couples TRBV3-1 (or the pseudogene TRBV3-2) to TRBJ2-5, with D possibly TRBD2 on 5 matching bases. V lost 4 bases and J 4 bases, leaving 13 bases between the germline ends. CDR1 is LGHDT, CDR2 YNNKEL, per germline (reference sequence). The CDR3 covers 14 residues. CDR3 in amino acids: CASSPRTWGETQYF. DNA of the CDR3: TGTGCCAGCAGCCCCCGGACTTGGGGAGAGACCCAGTACTTC.

The genes are TRBV10-2 and TRBJ2-7, with a possible D match to TRBD1 (5 bases). V was pared by 6 bases and J by 4 bases, with 10 bases between. Germline V CDR1 and CDR2: WSHSY, SAAADI. This CDR3 is 12 amino acids long. The CDR3 here is CASRSQGYEQYF. CDR3 sequence (DNA): TGCGCCAGCAGGAGTCAGGGATACGAGCAGTACTTC.